Presented here are 23 T cell receptor beta chains from one specimen sequenced in a study of T cells after yellow fever vaccination. TCRdb reprocessed the 5' RACE reads with MiXCR, giving one entry per CDR3 protein. This table holds 120,000 to 150,000 distinct CDR3 sequences, 7% to 9% found once. This specimen was CD4+ T cells sorted from PBMCs, taken 5 days after the yellow fever booster vaccination. All receptors derive from a man aged 30-40 years who received the YFV17D yellow fever vaccine.

This clonotype was found many times. CDR3 sequence reads: CASSSSSPRTSGTGELFF. CDR3 DNA: TGTGCCAGCAGCTCCTCTTCTCCCAGGACTAGTGGAACCGGGGAGCTGTTTTTT. The genes are TRBV11-2 and TRBJ2-2; 7 bases match TRBD2. The CDR3 contains 18 residues. The germline gives CDR1 SGHAT, CDR2 FQNNGV. V was clipped by 4 bases and J by 5 bases; unmatched bases: 16.

This clonotype appeared many times. The rearrangement links TRBV9 to TRBJ1-1; 10 positions agree with TRBD1. J lost 6 bases, V lost 1 base, and 6 bases had no gene match. This CDR3 has 15 amino acids. Germline CDR1 and CDR2: SGDLS and YYNGEE. CDR3 region: CASSVTPGQGSEAFF. The CDR3 coding sequence is TGTGCCAGCAGCGTAACCCCGGGACAGGGGTCTGAAGCTTTCTTT.

This clonotype was counted ten times or more. The J gene is TRBJ2-6, the V gene TRBV27; D may be TRBD1 (6 bases). CDR1 MNHEY and CDR2 SMNVEV come from the germline V gene (reference sequence). V gave up 6 bases and J gave up 2 bases, with 14 bases separating them. The CDR3 runs 16 residues. The CDR3, as DNA: TGTGCCAGCAGGCACTCCGAGGGGGCTGGGGCCAACGTCCTGACTTTC. Translation: CASRHSEGAGANVLTF.

This clonotype appeared many times. The rearrangement uses TRBV20-1 and TRBJ2-5, with D unclear. This CDR3 contains 14 residues. Germline V gene sequence: CDR1 DFQATT, CDR2 SNEGSKA (reference sequence). V dropped 1 base and J dropped 5 bases, with 14 bases sitting between them. The CDR3, as DNA: TGCAGTGCTAGAGCCTCGGGTGGTCGTGAGACCCAGTACTTC. Its protein product is CSARASGGRETQYF.

As concerns this clonotype: A clone one base away is much larger, so this may be a read error. The gene calls are TRBV6-1 and TRBJ2-7; the D is unclear. Trimming took 2 bases from V and 7 from J, leaving 9 bases between them. The CDR3 runs 12 residues. CDR1 is MNHNS and CDR2 is SASEGT in the germline V gene. The CDR3 loop is CASSERAYEQYF. In DNA, the CDR3 is TGTGCCAGCAGTGAACGGGCTTATGAGCAGTACTTC.

This clonotype was seen many times. The genes are TRBV7-2 and TRBJ2-5; D remains ambiguous. Between the trimmed V and J ends, which lost 0 bases and 5 bases, there was a span of 13 bases. The germline V gene encodes CDR1 SGHTA and CDR2 FQGNSA. The CDR3 is made up of 15 amino acids. CDR3 DNA: TGTGCCAGCAGCTTAGCTGGGGTTTCTGGCGAGACCCAGTACTTC. Its protein product is CASSLAGVSGETQYF.

As for this clonotype: Relative to the germline gene, one junction end is altered; a read error may explain this. The rearrangement uses TRBV6-6 and TRBJ2-5; TRBD2 aligns across 10 bases. CDR1 is MNHNY and CDR2 is SVGAGI in the germline V gene (reference sequence). The CDR3 has 14 amino acids. Written as DNA, the CDR3 is TGTGCCAGCAGTTTAGCGGGAGGAGGGGAGACCCTGTACTTC. Amino acids: CASSLAGGGETLYF.

This clonotype showed up many times. The CDR3, as DNA: TGTGCCAGCAGCACCGACAGGGGACGAGCTAACTATGGCTACACCTTC. Residues: CASSTDRGRANYGYTF. The rearrangement joins TRBV9 to TRBJ1-2, with 8 positions matching TRBD1. The CDR3 has 16 amino acids. The germline V gene encodes CDR1 SGDLS and CDR2 YYNGEE. V dropped 4 bases and J dropped 0; count of bases not matched to a gene: 8.

This clonotype was seen repeatedly, ten times or more. The chain combines TRBV12-3 or TRBV12-4 with TRBJ1-4; a possible D gene is TRBD1 (6 bases). Trimming pared 6 bases from V and 14 bases from J, leaving 13 bases between. The CDR3 is 11 amino acids. The DNA of the CDR3 is TGTGCCAGCAGCCTGGGGGCAGTGCTGTTTTTT. The encoded protein is CASSLGAVLFF.

The V and J genes are TRBV6-2 or TRBV6-3 and TRBJ2-7, with TRBD1 matching 7 bases. Germline V CDR1 and CDR2: MNHEY, SVGEGT. V gave up 8 bases and J gave up 2 bases; unmatched junction bases: 6. The CDR3 spans 13 residues. The CDR3 region has the DNA TGTGCCAGCGGGTACAGGGGCGCCTACGAGCAGTACTTC. Its translation: CASGYRGAYEQYF.

In this sample, this clonotype turned up many times. Relative to the germline gene, one junction end is altered; a read error may explain this. J is TRBJ2-1 and V is TRBV20-1; 12 bases are shared with TRBD2. This CDR3 region has 12 residues. The germline V gene encodes CDR1 DFQATT and CDR2 SNEGSKA (reference sequence). CDR3: CSAPRLAGGLVF. The CDR3 region has the DNA TGCAGTGCCCCGAGGCTAGCGGGAGGGCTGGTCTTC.

In its sample, this clonotype was seen many times. The chain joins TRBV20-1 to TRBJ1-4; no definite D call. This CDR3 spans 14 amino acids. Trimming took 6 bases from V and 0 from J, leaving 11 bases between them. Looked up from germline, CDR1 is DFQATT and CDR2 is SNEGSKA (reference sequence). CDR3 nucleotides: TGCAGTGCGTTGGAACCAGCAACTAATGAAAAACTGTTTTTT. Residues: CSALEPATNEKLFF.

This clonotype was seen ten or more times. The CDR3 spells CASSLVSWDLKNEQFF. The CDR3 DNA reads TGCGCCAGCAGCTTGGTTAGCTGGGACCTTAAAAATGAGCAGTTCTTC. The chain links TRBV5-1 to TRBJ2-1; the D call may be TRBD1 or TRBD2 (5 bases each). The CDR3 length is 16 residues. V dropped 0 bases and J dropped 7 bases, with 17 bases sitting between them. In germline, CDR1 is SGHRS, CDR2 YFSETQ.

This clonotype occurred many times. V is TRBV18 and J is TRBJ2-3, with 10 bases matching TRBD2. J gave up 1 base and V 6 bases, and 7 bases lay outside the gene matches. The CDR3 length is 16 residues. The V gene's germline CDR1 is KGHSH and CDR2 LQKENI. CDR3 nucleotide sequence: TGTGCCAGCTCGCAGCCCGGGACTAGCGGCACAGATACGCAGTATTTT. Protein product: CASSQPGTSGTDTQYF.

Comments on this clonotype: This may come from a read error, since a much larger clone is one base off. J is TRBJ2-1 and V is TRBV2, with D unresolved. The CDR3 is made up of 13 amino acids. CDR1 is SNHLY and CDR2 is FYNNEI in the germline V gene. CDR3 sequence (DNA): TGTGTCAGCAGTCTTGTCGGGTTTAATGAGCAGTTCTTC. It encodes CVSSLVGFNEQFF.

This clonotype was recorded many times. This rearrangement joins TRBV9 to TRBJ2-5; unclear D gene. CDR3 size: 14 residues. Germline assignment: CDR1 SGDLS and CDR2 YYNGEE. V lost 0 bases and J lost 5, with 11 bases in between. CDR3 protein: CASSVVQAGETQYF. Written as DNA, the CDR3 is TGTGCCAGCAGCGTAGTCCAAGCCGGGGAGACCCAGTACTTC.

This clonotype was seen at least ten times. The chain has TRBV5-1 and TRBJ2-2; tentatively, D is TRBD2 (6 bases). Germline-derived CDR1 and CDR2 are SGHRS and YFSETQ. V lost 1 base and J 2 bases, leaving 18 bases between the germline ends. The CDR3 has 18 residues. CDR3 sequence reads: CASSLNRWRGINTGELFF. CDR3 nucleotide sequence: TGCGCCAGCAGCTTGAACCGATGGCGCGGGATCAACACCGGGGAGCTGTTTTTT.

This clonotype was picked up many times. The V call is TRBV12-3 or TRBV12-4, the J call TRBJ1-1; TRBD1 is a possible D gene (5 bases). The length of the CDR3 is 14 residues. With 1 base removed from V and 0 bases from J, the gap between germline ends came to 6 bases. DNA for the CDR3: TGTGCCAGCAGTTTAGGGGGGATGAACACTGAAGCTTTCTTT. This sequence encodes CASSLGGMNTEAFF.

This clonotype was recorded at least ten times. The chain joins TRBV7-2 to TRBJ2-3; TRBD2 matches 10 bases. CDR1 and CDR2 from the germline V gene are SGHTA and FQGNSA. Trimming cost V 5 bases and J 7 bases; bases outside gene matches: 3. This CDR3 spans 13 amino acids. CDR3 region: CASSDSGRNTQYF. The DNA for the CDR3 is TGTGCCAGCAGCGATAGCGGGAGGAATACGCAGTATTTT.

This clonotype came up many times. V and J are TRBV4-2 and TRBJ2-1; 12 positions match TRBD2. Germline V gene sequence: CDR1 LGHNA, CDR2 YNFKEQ. With V trimmed by 4 bases and J by 6 bases, 10 bases remained unmatched. The CDR3 sequence is 17 residues long. CDR3 protein: CASSPDKLAGGFNEQFF. CDR3 DNA: TGTGCCAGCAGCCCGGATAAACTAGCGGGAGGATTCAATGAGCAGTTCTTC.

At least ten counts were recorded for this clonotype. The V gene is TRBV6-1, the J gene TRBJ1-1; perhaps TRBD1 as D (6 bases). V was cut by 3 bases and J by 10 bases, with 21 bases left in between. CDR3 length equals 15 residues. Germline V lookup: CDR1 MNHNS, CDR2 SASEGT. DNA of the CDR3: TGTGCCAGCAGTGATCCCGGGACATTAATCGGACGAGCTTTCTTT. Its translation: CASSDPGTLIGRAFF.

At least ten counts were recorded for this clonotype. This sequence joins TRBV7-2 and TRBJ2-3; maybe TRBD1 (6 bases). The CDR3 contains 14 residues. Looked up from germline, CDR1 is SGHTA and CDR2 is FQGNSA. Trimming shortened V by 3 bases and J by 2 bases, and 9 bases separated the two germline ends. This chain's CDR3 is CASSLGAPTDTQYF. CDR3 in DNA: TGTGCCAGCAGCTTGGGGGCACCCACAGATACGCAGTATTTT.

Ten or more counts support this clonotype. The chain carries TRBV5-1 and TRBJ1-2, with a tentative D call TRBD1 (6 bases). Trimming removed 0 bases at V and 4 bases at J, with 13 bases between. Looked up from germline, CDR1 is SGHRS and CDR2 is YFSETQ. The CDR3 has 15 amino acids. The CDR3 spells CASSLGAGQPYGYTF. CDR3 nucleotide sequence: TGCGCCAGCAGCTTGGGGGCAGGACAGCCCTATGGCTACACCTTC.